This passage covers 12 T cell receptor beta chains from one sample sequenced in a study of post-analysis software for immune sequencing data. Study results and limitations: Among 5 or 6 TRBV segments more frequent in patients than controls were TRBV5-6, TRBV5-1 and TRBV20-1.

For these TCRs, the target antigens are not known. Unique molecular identifiers were carried by the TCR beta cDNA libraries. TCRdb called the PCR reads again in MiXCR, with one record for every CDR3 protein. Among roughly 580,000 distinct CDR3 sequences listed, 44% were seen once. The source material was blood. The origin of the receptors is a girl aged 5 to 17 with multiple sclerosis.

This clonotype occurred a few times. In DNA, the CDR3 is TGTGCCAGCAGCTTAGTGGCTAGCCTCGATGAGCAGTTCTTC. Protein: CASSLVASLDEQFF. The chain uses TRBV7-9 and TRBJ2-1, with TRBD2 as a possible D gene (5 bases). The V gene's germline CDR1 is SEHNR and CDR2 FQNEAQ (reference sequence). The V end lost 1 base, the J end lost 8 bases, and 12 bases lay between the germline ends. The CDR3 covers 14 residues. The whole variable domain, remainder taken from reference TRBV7-9 and TRBJ2-1, is DTGVSQNPRHKITKRGQNVTFRCDPISEHNRLYWYRQTLGQGPEFLTYFQNEAQLEKSRLLSDRFSAERPKGSFSTLEIQRTEQGDSAMYLCASSLVASLDEQFFGPGTRLTVL.

The gene calls are TRBV12-3 or TRBV12-4 and TRBJ2-7, with 8 bases identical to TRBD1. The V and J ends lost 7 bases and 9 bases, in that order; junction bases with no gene match: 11. This CDR3 comprises 13 residues. The CDR3: CASITAGGVGQYF. The CDR3 DNA reads TGTGCCAGCATAACCGCAGGGGGCGTGGGGCAGTACTTC.

This chain joins TRBV10-2 and TRBJ2-5, with 12 bases that match TRBD1. Trimming removed 6 bases from V and 4 bases from J; junction bases left unmatched: 6. In germline, CDR1 is WSHSY, CDR2 SAAADI. CDR3 length equals 15 residues. The CDR3: CASRVRDRGRETQYF. The CDR3 DNA is TGCGCCAGCAGGGTCCGGGACAGGGGGCGAGAGACCCAGTACTTC.

This chain joins TRBV20-1 and TRBJ2-1, with D possibly called TRBD1 or TRBD2 (5 bases each). Germline values: CDR1 DFQATT, CDR2 SNEGSKA (reference sequence). There are 13 residues in the CDR3. Trimming removed 3 bases from V and 9 bases from J, with 15 bases in between. This CDR3 reads CSASMRGRGEQFF. For the CDR3, the DNA is TGCAGTGCTAGCATGAGGGGAAGGGGTGAGCAGTTCTTC.

This clonotype was recorded a few times. This chain connects TRBV10-3 to TRBJ2-7; D is uncertain. Per the germline V gene, CDR1 is ENHRY and CDR2 is SYGVKD. This CDR3 region has 16 residues. V lost 3 bases and J lost 0, with 15 bases in between. The CDR3 bases are TGTGCCATCAGTGACCACCGAGCGCAGAGCTCCTACGAGCAGTACTTC. Its protein product is CAISDHRAQSSYEQYF.

This clonotype was seen only a few times. The chain uses TRBV7-2 and TRBJ2-3; D unresolved. V lost 4 bases and J 1 base, leaving 9 bases between the germline ends. The CDR3 spans 14 residues. Germline CDR1 and CDR2: SGHTA and FQGNSA. The CDR3 here is CASSSPPRTDTQYF. CDR3 sequence (DNA): TGTGCCAGCAGCTCCCCTCCCCGCACAGATACGCAGTATTTT.

In its sample, this clonotype was seen once. The rearrangement joins TRBV19 to TRBJ1-5; possible D gene TRBD1, 5 bases. The CDR3 length is 17 residues. Trimming pared 8 bases from V and 1 base from J, leaving 21 bases between. The germline CDR1 and CDR2 sequences are LNHDA and SQIVND (reference sequence). CDR3 in DNA: TGTGCCAGTGTCATGTCGGGGGGGAGAGCAAGCAATCAGCCCCAGCATTTT. It codes for CASVMSGGRASNQPQHF.

This clonotype has only one observation. The chain carries TRBV12-3 or TRBV12-4 and TRBJ2-3; D is unresolved. V shed 2 bases and J shed 4 bases, with 7 bases lying between them. This CDR3 spans 13 amino acids. The DNA of the CDR3 is TGTGCCAGCAGTTTAAGGAGAGCAGATACGCAGTATTTT. Translated, it gives CASSLRRADTQYF.

The V call is TRBV10-1, the J call TRBJ2-1; 10 positions agree with TRBD2. V gave up 0 bases and J gave up 4 bases; unmatched junction bases: 3. Germline loops: CDR1 WNHNN, CDR2 SYGVQD (reference sequence). The CDR3 loop spans 16 amino acids. In DNA form, the CDR3 reads TGCGCCAGCAGTGAGTCGCGGACTAGCGGTTACAATGAGCAGTTCTTC. Amino acids: CASSESRTSGYNEQFF.

The rearrangement links TRBV7-2 to TRBJ2-7, with D perhaps matching TRBD1 (5 bases). CDR1 is SGHTA, CDR2 FQGNSA, per germline. The CDR3 runs 13 residues. Trimming took 5 bases from V and 1 from J, leaving 9 bases between them. Here the CDR3 reads CASSQQVSYEQYF. Here the CDR3 DNA reads TGTGCCAGCAGCCAACAGGTGTCCTACGAGCAGTACTTC.

This clonotype has only a few counts. The chain is built from TRBV7-9 and TRBJ2-1; D possibly corresponds to TRBD1 (5 bases). The CDR3 is 10 amino acids. The V end was cut by 8 bases, the J end by 8 bases, with 7 bases between. Germline V gene sequence: CDR1 SEHNR, CDR2 FQNEAQ (reference sequence). The CDR3 reads CASGAYEQFF. CDR3 DNA sequence: TGTGCCAGCGGGGCATATGAGCAGTTCTTC.

The CDR3 DNA reads TGCAGTGCTTCCGGGACTAGGGATCAAGATACGCAGTATTTT. Encoded protein: CSASGTRDQDTQYF. This rearrangement joins TRBV20-1 to TRBJ2-3; 8 bases map to TRBD2. With V trimmed by 5 bases and J by 5 bases, 9 bases remained unmatched. The CDR3 runs 14 residues. In germline, CDR1 is DFQATT, CDR2 SNEGSKA (reference sequence).